This T cell receptor beta chain was identified during a study of Graves' ophthalmopathy and Graves' hyperthyroidism. This CDR3 contains 14 residues. In germline, CDR1 is ENHRY, CDR2 SYGVKD. Trimming took off 0 bases at V and 5 bases at J, with 10 bases between the two ends. CDR3 regions of TCR beta were amplified from RNA transcripts. RT-PCR was first run with HTBI primers, then multiplex PCR in a second round. Using its own MiXCR run on the multiplex PCR reads, TCRdb lists one record per CDR3 protein. Of about 700,000 distinct CDR3 sequences listed, roughly two fifths are singletons. The authors used Ficoll-Paque density gradient centrifugation to separate PBMCs. The input was 8.5 to 10 ml of fresh peripheral blood. At least ten counts were recorded for this clonotype.

The clonotype originates from an adult man with Graves' ophthalmopathy. The V gene is TRBV10-3, the J gene TRBJ1-1; no definite D call. The specimen sequenced was peripheral blood. For the CDR3, the DNA is TGTGCCATCAGTGAGTCACGGGTAGGGACTGAAGCTTTCTTT. Translation gives CAISESRVGTEAFF.